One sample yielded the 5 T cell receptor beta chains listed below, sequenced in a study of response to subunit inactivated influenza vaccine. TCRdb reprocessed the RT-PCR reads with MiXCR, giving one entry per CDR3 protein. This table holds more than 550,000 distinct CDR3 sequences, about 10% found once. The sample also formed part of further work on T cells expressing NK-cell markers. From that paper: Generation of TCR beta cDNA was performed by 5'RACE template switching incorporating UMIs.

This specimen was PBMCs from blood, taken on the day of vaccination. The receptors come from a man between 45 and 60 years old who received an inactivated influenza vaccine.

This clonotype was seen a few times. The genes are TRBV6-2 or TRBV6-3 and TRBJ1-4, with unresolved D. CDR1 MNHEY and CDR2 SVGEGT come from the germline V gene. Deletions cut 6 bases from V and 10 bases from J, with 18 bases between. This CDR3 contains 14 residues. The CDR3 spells CASSERMTRGKLFF. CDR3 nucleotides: TGTGCCAGCAGCGAACGAATGACCCGTGGAAAACTGTTTTTT.

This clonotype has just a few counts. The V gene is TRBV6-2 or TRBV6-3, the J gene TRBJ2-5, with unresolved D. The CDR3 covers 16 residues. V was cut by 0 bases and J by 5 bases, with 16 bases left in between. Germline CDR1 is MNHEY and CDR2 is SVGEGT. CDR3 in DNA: TGTGCCAGCAGTTACTCGATGGGTGGCCACTGGGAGACCCAGTACTTC. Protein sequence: CASSYSMGGHWETQYF.

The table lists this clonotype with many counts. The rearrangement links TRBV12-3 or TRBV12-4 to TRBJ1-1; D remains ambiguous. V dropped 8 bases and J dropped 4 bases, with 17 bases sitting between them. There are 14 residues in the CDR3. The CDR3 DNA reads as TGTGCCAGCTCCTTTGCAGGAGGGCCCACTGAAGCTTTCTTT. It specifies CASSFAGGPTEAFF.

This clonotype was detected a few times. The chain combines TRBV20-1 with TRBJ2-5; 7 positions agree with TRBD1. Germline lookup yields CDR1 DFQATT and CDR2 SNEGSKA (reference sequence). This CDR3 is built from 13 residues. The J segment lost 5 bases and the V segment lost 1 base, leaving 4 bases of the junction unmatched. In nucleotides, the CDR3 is TGCAGTGCTAGAGCCAGGGGGTTTGAGACCCAGTACTTC. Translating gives CSARARGFETQYF.

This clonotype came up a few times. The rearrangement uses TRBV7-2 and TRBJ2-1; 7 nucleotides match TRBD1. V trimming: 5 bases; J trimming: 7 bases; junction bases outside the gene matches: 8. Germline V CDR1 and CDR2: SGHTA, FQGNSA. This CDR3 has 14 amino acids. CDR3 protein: CASSPQTGWNEQFF. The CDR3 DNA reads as TGTGCCAGCAGCCCCCAGACAGGGTGGAATGAGCAGTTCTTC.